This T cell receptor beta chain was found in a study of cytomegalovirus exposure and HLA in healthy donors. Regarding the study as a whole: A later analysis reported that several of the most significant clusters appeared to be linked to common viral pathogens, among them Epstein-Barr virus. With high specificity and sensitivity, the classifier reportedly diagnosed cytomegalovirus status. A later analysis linked a missense variant in DCLRE1C to the trimming of TCR beta V and J genes. Whilst most TCR sequences proved rare, a subset of public TCRs occurred across many donors.

The PCR contained 60 Vbeta and 13 Jbeta primers. TCRdb's table, derived via immunoSEQ multiplex PCR, lists solely in-frame clones and lacks some. The repertoire holds nearly 95,000 clones, with approximately 79% as singletons. This CDR3 comprises 14 residues. The V gene lost 0 bases and the J gene lost 1 base, with 7 bases spanning the gap. The V gene's germline CDR1 is SGHNT and CDR2 YYREEE (reference sequence). As for this clone: Its specificity is unknown.

This chain joins TRBV5-4 and TRBJ2-5, with D possibly being TRBD1 (5 bases). This TCR was sampled from a woman between 40 and 55 years old in good health and CMV-seronegative. The source material was PBMCs. Written as DNA, the CDR3 is TGTGCCAGCAGCTTGGCCCAGGGCCAAGAGACCCAGTACTTC. Translating it yields CASSLAQGQETQYF.